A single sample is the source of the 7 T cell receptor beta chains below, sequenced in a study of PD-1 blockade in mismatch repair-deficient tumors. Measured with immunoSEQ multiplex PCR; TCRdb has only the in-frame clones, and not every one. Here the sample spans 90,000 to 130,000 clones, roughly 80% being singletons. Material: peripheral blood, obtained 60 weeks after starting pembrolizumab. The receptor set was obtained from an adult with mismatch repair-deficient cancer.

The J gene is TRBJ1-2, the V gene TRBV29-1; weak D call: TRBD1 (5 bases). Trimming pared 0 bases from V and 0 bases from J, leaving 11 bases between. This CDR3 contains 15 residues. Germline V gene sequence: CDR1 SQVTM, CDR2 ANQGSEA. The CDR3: CSVEDWGEANYGYTF. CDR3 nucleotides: TGCAGCGTTGAAGATTGGGGGGAAGCTAACTATGGCTACACCTTC.

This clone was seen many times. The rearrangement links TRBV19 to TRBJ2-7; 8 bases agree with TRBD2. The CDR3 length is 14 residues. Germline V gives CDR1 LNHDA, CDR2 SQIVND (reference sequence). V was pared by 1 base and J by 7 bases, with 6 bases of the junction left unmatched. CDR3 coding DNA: TGTGCCAGTAGTATAGGGGGACTAGTTGGTGAGCAGTACTTC. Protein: CASSIGGLVGEQYF.

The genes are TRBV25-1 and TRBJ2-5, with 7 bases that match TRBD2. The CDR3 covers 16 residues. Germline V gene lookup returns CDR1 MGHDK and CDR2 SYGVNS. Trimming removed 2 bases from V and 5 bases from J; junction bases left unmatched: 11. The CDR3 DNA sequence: TGTGCCAGCAGTGAAGGGGAGATGACTAGCTTGGAGACCCAGTACTTC. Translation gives CASSEGEMTSLETQYF.

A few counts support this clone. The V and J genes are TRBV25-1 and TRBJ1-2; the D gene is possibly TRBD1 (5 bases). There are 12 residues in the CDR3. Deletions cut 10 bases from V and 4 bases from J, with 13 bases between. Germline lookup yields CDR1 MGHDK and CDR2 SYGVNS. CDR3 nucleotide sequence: TGTGCCACAGTGGGGGGGGGCTATGGCTACACCTTC. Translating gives CATVGGGYGYTF.

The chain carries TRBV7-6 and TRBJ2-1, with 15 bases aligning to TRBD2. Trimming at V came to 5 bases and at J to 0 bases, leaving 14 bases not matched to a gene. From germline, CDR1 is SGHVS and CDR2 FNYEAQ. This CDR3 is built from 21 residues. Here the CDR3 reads CASSPTSGLAGGPGSYNEQFF. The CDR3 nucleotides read TGTGCCAGCAGCCCTACTTCAGGACTAGCGGGAGGGCCGGGCTCCTACAATGAGCAGTTCTTC.

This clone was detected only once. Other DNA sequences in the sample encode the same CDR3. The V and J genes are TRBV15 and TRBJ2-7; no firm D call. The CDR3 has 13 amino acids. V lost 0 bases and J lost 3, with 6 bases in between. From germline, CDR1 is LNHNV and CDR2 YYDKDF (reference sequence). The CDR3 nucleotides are TGTGCCACCAGCAGAGATCGAGGCTACGAGCAGTACTTC. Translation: CATSRDRGYEQYF.

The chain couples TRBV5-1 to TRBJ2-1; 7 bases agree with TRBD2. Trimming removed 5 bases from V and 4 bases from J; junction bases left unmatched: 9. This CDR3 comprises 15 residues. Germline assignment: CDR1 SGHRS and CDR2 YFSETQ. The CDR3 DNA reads TGCGCCAGCAGAACCCTAGCGGAGGTTTACAATGAGCAGTTCTTC. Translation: CASRTLAEVYNEQFF.